This T cell receptor (beta chain) derives from a study of beta chain features in type 1 diabetes. Study observations and caveats: All four CD4+ subsets of Type 1 diabetes patients contained TCRB CDR3s that were moderately but significantly shorter. The VDJ junctions of type 1 diabetes patients carried fewer insertions and more deletions.

The isolated RNA, all of it, was reverse transcribed, so expressed TCRB transcripts were what got sequenced. Sequencing used immunoSEQ multiplex PCR; TCRdb keeps in-frame clones, though not all of them. The top ten clones hold less than 0.025% of a sample with 600,000 to 700,000 clones, roughly 12% of them seen once. This CDR3 contains 15 residues. Germline V gene data show CDR1 as MGHDK and CDR2 as SYGVNS. Trimming took 4 bases from V and 1 from J; bases not matched to a gene: 2. Comment on this clone: Its antigen is not identified.

The TCR was taken from a man between 18 and 29 years old with type 1 diabetes. The rearrangement uses TRBV25-1 and TRBJ2-7; TRBD1 agrees at 12 bases. The sample consisted of naive CD4+ T cells from blood. The CDR3 sequence is CASSGDRGHSYEQYF. The CDR3 coding sequence is TGTGCCAGCAGTGGGGACAGGGGGCATTCCTACGAGCAGTACTTC.